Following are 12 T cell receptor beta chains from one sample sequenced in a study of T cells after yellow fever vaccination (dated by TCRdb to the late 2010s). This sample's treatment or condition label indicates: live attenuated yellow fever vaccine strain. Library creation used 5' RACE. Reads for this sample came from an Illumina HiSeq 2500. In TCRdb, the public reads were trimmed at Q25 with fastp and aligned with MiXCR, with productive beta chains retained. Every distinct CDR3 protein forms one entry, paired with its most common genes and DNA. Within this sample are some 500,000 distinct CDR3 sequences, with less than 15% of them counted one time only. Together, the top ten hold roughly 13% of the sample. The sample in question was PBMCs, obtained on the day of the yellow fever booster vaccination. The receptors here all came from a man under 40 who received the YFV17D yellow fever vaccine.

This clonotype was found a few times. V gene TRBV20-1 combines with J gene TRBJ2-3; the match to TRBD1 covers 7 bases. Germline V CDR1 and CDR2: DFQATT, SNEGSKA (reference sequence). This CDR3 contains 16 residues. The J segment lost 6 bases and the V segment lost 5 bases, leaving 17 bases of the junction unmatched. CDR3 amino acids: CSASNAQGLIVDTQYF. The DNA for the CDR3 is TGCAGTGCTTCCAACGCACAGGGGTTAATCGTGGATACGCAGTATTTT.

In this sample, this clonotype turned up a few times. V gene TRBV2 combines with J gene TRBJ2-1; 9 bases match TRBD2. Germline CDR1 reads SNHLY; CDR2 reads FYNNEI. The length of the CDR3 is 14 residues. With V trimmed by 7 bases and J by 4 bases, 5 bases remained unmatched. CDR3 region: CASIATSGYNEQFF. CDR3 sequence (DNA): TGTGCCAGCATCGCGACTAGCGGATACAATGAGCAGTTCTTC.

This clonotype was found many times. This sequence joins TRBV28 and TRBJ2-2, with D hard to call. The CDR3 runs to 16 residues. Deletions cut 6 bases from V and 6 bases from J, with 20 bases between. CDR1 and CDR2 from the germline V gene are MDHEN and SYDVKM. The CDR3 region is CASRLGGPLIAGELFF. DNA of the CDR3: TGTGCCAGCAGACTTGGCGGCCCCCTAATCGCCGGGGAGCTGTTTTTT.

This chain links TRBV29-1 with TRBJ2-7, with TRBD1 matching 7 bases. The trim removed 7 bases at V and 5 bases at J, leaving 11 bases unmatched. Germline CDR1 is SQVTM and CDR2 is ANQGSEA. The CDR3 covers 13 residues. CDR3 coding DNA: TGCAGCGCACGGGGTCAGGGGGACCACGAGCAGTACTTC. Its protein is CSARGQGDHEQYF.

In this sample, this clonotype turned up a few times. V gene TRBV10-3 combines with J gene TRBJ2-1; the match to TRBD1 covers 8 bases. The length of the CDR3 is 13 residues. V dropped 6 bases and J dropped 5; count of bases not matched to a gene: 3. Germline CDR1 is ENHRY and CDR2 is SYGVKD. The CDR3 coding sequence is TGTGCCATCAGCCCGGACAGGGACAATGAGCAGTTCTTC. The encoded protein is CAISPDRDNEQFF.

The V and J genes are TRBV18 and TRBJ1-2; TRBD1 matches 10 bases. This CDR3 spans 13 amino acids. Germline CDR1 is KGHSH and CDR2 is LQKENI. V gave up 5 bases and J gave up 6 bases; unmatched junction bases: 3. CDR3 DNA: TGTGCCAGCTCAAGACAGGGGGCGGATGGCTACACCTTC. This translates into CASSRQGADGYTF.

The CDR3 region has the DNA TGCAGCGTTGGCGGACAGAGCTCCTACAATGAGCAGTTCTTC. This translates into CSVGGQSSYNEQFF. The rearrangement uses TRBV29-1 and TRBJ2-1; the D gene is possibly TRBD1 (6 bases). Germline loops: CDR1 SQVTM, CDR2 ANQGSEA. The germline V and J ends were trimmed by 4 bases and 0 bases, with 10 bases remaining between them. The CDR3 consists of 14 residues.

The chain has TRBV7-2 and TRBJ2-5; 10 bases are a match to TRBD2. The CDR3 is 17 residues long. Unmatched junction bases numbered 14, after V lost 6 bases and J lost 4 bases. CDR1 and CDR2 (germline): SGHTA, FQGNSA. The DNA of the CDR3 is TGTGCCAGCAGTAGGACGGGGACTAGCGCCTACGGAGAGACCCAGTACTTC. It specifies CASSRTGTSAYGETQYF.

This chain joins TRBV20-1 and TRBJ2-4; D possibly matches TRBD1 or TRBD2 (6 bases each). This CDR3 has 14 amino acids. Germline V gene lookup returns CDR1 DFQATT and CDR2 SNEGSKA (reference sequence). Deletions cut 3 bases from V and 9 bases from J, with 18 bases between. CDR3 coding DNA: TGCAGTGCTAGCGGAACTGGAGGGGGTGGCATTCAGTACTTC. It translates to CSASGTGGGGIQYF.

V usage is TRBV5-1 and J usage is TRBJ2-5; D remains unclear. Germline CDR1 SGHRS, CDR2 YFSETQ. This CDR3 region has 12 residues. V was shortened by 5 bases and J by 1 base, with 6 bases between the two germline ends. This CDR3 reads CASRELQETQYF. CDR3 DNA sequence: TGCGCCAGCAGGGAGCTCCAAGAGACCCAGTACTTC.

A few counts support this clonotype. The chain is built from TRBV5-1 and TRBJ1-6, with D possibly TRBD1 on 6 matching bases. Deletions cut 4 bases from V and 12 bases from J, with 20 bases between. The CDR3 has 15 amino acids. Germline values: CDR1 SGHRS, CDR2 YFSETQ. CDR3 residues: CASSLPGQTTKPLHF. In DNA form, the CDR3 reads TGCGCCAGCAGCCTACCGGGACAAACAACCAAACCCCTCCACTTT.

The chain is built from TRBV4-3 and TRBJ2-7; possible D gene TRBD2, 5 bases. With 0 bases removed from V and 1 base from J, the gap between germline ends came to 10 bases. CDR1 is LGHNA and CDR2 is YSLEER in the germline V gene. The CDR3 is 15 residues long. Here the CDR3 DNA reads TGCGCCAGCAGCCAAGATCATCGAGGGTCCTACGAGCAGTACTTC. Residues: CASSQDHRGSYEQYF.